This T cell receptor beta chain was documented in a study of cytomegalovirus exposure and HLA in healthy donors listed by TCRdb under 2017. Regarding the complete study: In an earlier analysis of under 600 of the donors, 276 Gb of sequence data and about 110 million unique TCR beta sequences from about 190 million T cells were reported. High-throughput TCR immunosequencing, statistical association of individual TCRs with disease status, and machine learning were combined to predict cytomegalovirus infection status. An earlier analysis of around 640 of the donors used high-throughput TCR beta sequencing to judge whether each TCR beta V gene segment behaved as functional or pseudogenic. Among about 410 genotyped donors of the cohort, an average of approximately 200,000 unique TCR beta nucleotide sequences was sequenced per donor, of which about 18% were non-productive. An early release covering 550 to 700 HLA-typed donors comprised about 300 gigabases of sequencing data and about 90 million unique TCR sequences. All discovery cohort repertoires had been generated using a single sequencing platform. Donor age, sex, ethnicity and CMV serostatus were compiled together with the repertoire data. The later analysis used no new phenotypic data to find candidate immune exposures, relying instead on TCR beta sequences and their occurrence across donors. The study aimed to test whether cataloging public T cell receptors could reveal signatures of past pathogen exposure. A separate validation cohort of roughly 120 different subjects was used in addition to the approximately 670-subject first cohort. A later genetic analysis took genome-wide SNP genotypes for 398 of the 666 donors and used that subset as a discovery cohort. HLA typing included class I and class II loci at four-digit resolution. Because of strong linkage in the cohort, a handful of DR-DQ haplotypes were treated as single units for association and clustering. The number of donors typed differed by locus, with about 620-630 for A, B, C, DRB1 and DQB1, roughly 550 for DQA1, about 610 for DPA1, and around 430 for DPB1. To study patterns of TCR occurrence, a later analysis re-analyzed previously published TCR beta repertoires from 666 donors and added high-resolution HLA genotyping. The study profiled the T cell repertoires of 550 to 700 subjects by immunosequencing and related them to cytomegalovirus serostatus. The genetic ancestry cluster associated with self-reported Caucasian donors included 81% of the 398 genotyped donors.

The cohort comprised around 690 healthy bone marrow donors. At the time of sampling, all cohort members were nominally healthy, though unrecorded immune exposures were likely present. The donor was CMV seronegative and belonged to the group of under 400 seronegative cohort members. A peripheral blood sample was provided by each donor, and peripheral blood mononuclear cells were used for TCR beta sequencing. The Qiagen DNeasy Blood Extraction Kit was used to extract genomic DNA from the blood cell samples. V is trimmed back by 3 bases and J by 5 bases, and the junction contains 18 bases that no gene match accounts for. Looking up the germline V gene (reference sequence) yields CDR1 SGHNT and CDR2 YYREEE. The CDR3 starts with the cysteine, ends with the phenylalanine, and has 19 residues. The kept DNA is CDR3 alone, 57 bases in frame from the first base. As to this clone: Its target antigen remains unknown. Nothing much larger sits one base from this clone, and base qualities are not available.

Overall study results and their limits: An association between a missense DCLRE1C variant and V-gene and J-gene trimming of TCR beta chains was found in a later genetic analysis and replicated in an independent cohort. At a false discovery rate of 0.05, a later analysis linked about 17,000 TCR beta sequences to specific HLA alleles. It was suggested by the authors that the approach could potentially be generalized to other disease states and immunological phenotypes. In an earlier analysis of some 540 of the donors, most TCR beta V segments appeared in productive rearrangements about 90% or about 30% of the time, broadly matching IMGT annotations. The only immune exposure information available for the cohort was CMV serostatus. The sequencing pipeline was judged likely to have produced a cluster of highly shared sequence variants as a technical artifact. Because counts were too low, 15 to 20 rarely observed V segments, including chromosome 9 orphons, were excluded from the earlier analysis of several hundred of the donors. In a later analysis, most CMV-associated TCR beta chains were found to appear HLA-restricted, with HLA associations seemingly driven largely by CMV exposure. According to a later genetic analysis, donors in an Asian-associated ancestry cluster had fewer N-insertions in productive TCRs than the roughly 670-donor mean. A later analysis found that TCR association rates varied across HLA loci, with DRB1 alleles showing the most associated TCRs and HLA-C alleles the fewest. A further reported finding was that TCR beta sequences accurately predicted the HLA-A and HLA-B alleles for most subjects in the first cohort. The study listed 150 to 200 TCR beta chains as associated with cytomegalovirus. Because HLA typing was missing for some donors at each locus, association tests included only the typed subset. In both the original and validation cohorts, the classifier was reported to diagnose cytomegalovirus status with high specificity and sensitivity. Sequencing depth was assumed to be roughly uniform across donors in the presence/absence analyses, though that assumption may not hold. While some public TCRs were present in many individuals, most TCR sequences turned up only very rarely across donors. Correlated functional status among segregating V segments might reflect linkage disequilibrium, but an unknown experimental factor could not be ruled out. In this cohort, only TCR beta chains were sequenced, and detectable features were limited by the absence of alpha or paired-chain data. According to a later analysis, parvovirus B19, influenza, CMV and Epstein-Barr virus appeared linked to several top co-occurrence clusters. When HLA alleles, especially DR and DQ, strongly co-occurred, attributing TCR associations to individual alleles was difficult. Some IMGT-functional V segments, including TRBV6-2 and TRBV6-3, could not be told apart with the 87-base-pair reads, so those segments were excluded. In vitro tests confirmed that a few of the cytomegalovirus-associated TCR beta chains recognize cytomegalovirus antigens. In a later analysis, HLA-associated TCR beta chains were found to be more clonally expanded and to have lower generation probabilities than equally common non-associated chains.

Library creation used the immunoSEQ multiplex PCR assay. The multiplex PCR relied on a mix of 60 forward primers for TCR Vbeta segments and 13 reverse primers for TCR Jbeta segments. Amplification of the CDR3 region of rearranged TCR beta genes was performed with a multiplex PCR assay on genomic DNA. On the Illumina HiSeq System, the amplified TCR beta libraries were sequenced as 87-base-pair reads. The source study handled its data this way. Across the 600 to 700 repertoires, a later analysis counted some 81 million unique TCR beta chains, some 11 million of which were shared by at least two donors. Raw reads were error-corrected and collapsed into unique sequences with a nearest-neighbor algorithm that merged closely related sequences to remove PCR and sequencing errors. Alignment of CDR3 sequences to IMGT reference sequences was used to assign V, D and J gene segments. Each retained sequence needed at least a six-nucleotide match to both a V gene segment and a J gene segment. Rearrangements were classified as productive when the CDR3 lacked stop codons and remained in frame with V and J, and all other rearrangements were classified as non-productive. CDR3 was defined by IMGT convention, running from the second conserved V-encoded cysteine to the conserved J-encoded phenylalanine. In an earlier analysis of more than 550 of the donors, sequences lacking an unambiguous match to a single V gene segment were excluded. In an earlier analysis of more than 500 of the donors, a V segment was called functional when productive rearrangements were above 56.7%, and segregating when the standard deviation between donors exceeded 5%. To diagnose cytomegalovirus status from the catalog of TCR beta chain sequences, a statistical classification framework was built. In a later analysis, V and J genes were assigned by comparing TCR nucleotide sequences against IMGT/GENE-DB human TR gene sequences. The TCRdist pipeline was used in a later analysis to assign CDR3 sequences and most-parsimonious VDJ recombination scenarios. In a later analysis, each TCR beta chain was defined by its CDR3 amino acid sequence together with its V-gene family, and reads lacking a unique V-gene family were excluded. To address suspected cross-contamination and a sequencing artifact, a later analysis removed roughly 640 highly shared, low-generation-probability nucleotide sequences. In a later analysis, a clonal expansion index was calculated for each public chain from normalized within-repertoire ranks of inferred template counts. Generation probabilities in a later analysis came from a VDJ recombination model fitted to out-of-frame rearrangements, and those results were checked against IGoR. In a later analysis, hypergeometric tests were used to score TCR-TCR, TCR-HLA and TCR-CMV co-occurrence, with a repertoire-size bias correction applied to TCR pairs. False discovery rates were estimated in a later analysis by permuting HLA or CMV assignments 20 times. In a later analysis, co-occurring TCRs were grouped using DBSCAN, and TCRdist sequence similarity was added for clustering within HLA-allele-positive subsets. Repertoires with fewer than 30,000 or more than 120,000 public chains, plus five repertoires with anomalous nucleotide sharing, were excluded from co-occurrence clustering. In its TCRdb copy, this immuneACCESS table keeps in-frame sequences only and misses some clones. Where compared with another copy, unresolved V genes explain less than half of these, and the others have no known cause. V, J and clone size were drawn from that table, and D and trimming were deduced from the DNA. This sample holds over 150,000 clones; roughly 79% were observed only once. Together, the top ten hold roughly an eighth of the sample.

The specimen was PBMCs. This chain is built from TRBV5-4 and TRBJ2-2; 8 bases in the middle match TRBD2. This receptor was obtained from a woman aged 50 to 65 in good health and CMV-seronegative. In nucleotide form, the sequence is TGTGCCAGCAGCTCGAAACAAAAACCGGGGGGGCCGAGGACCGGGGAGCTGTTTTTT. Translation gives CASSSKQKPGGPRTGELFF.